Below, 8 T cell receptor beta chains from the same sample are listed, as sequenced in a study of cytomegalovirus exposure and HLA in healthy donors. The study ran its PCR with 60 Vbeta and 13 Jbeta primers. The method was immunoSEQ multiplex PCR; TCRdb's version includes in-frame clones alone and lacks a portion of them. The sample has 100,000 to 150,000 clones; around two thirds are singletons. Sequenced: PBMCs. The origin of the receptors is a human donor in good health.

The chain carries TRBV30 and TRBJ2-3; TRBD2 agrees at 11 bases. Germline CDR1 GTSNPN, CDR2 SVGIG (reference sequence). Trimming took 1 base from V and 11 from J; bases not matched to a gene: 11. CDR3 length equals 15 residues. The CDR3 DNA reads as TGTGCCTGGAGTGGGTGGCCGACTAGCGGGGAGGGGCAGTATTTT. Its translation is CAWSGWPTSGEGQYF.

The rearrangement links TRBV5-1 to TRBJ2-7; TRBD2 agrees at 9 bases. Per the germline V gene, CDR1 is SGHRS and CDR2 is YFSETQ. The length of the CDR3 is 15 residues. After removal of 4 bases from V and 3 bases from J, the junction contained 8 bases not matched to a gene. The CDR3 coding sequence is TGCGCCAGCAGCCCCGTAGCGGGAGATTTCTACGAGCAGTACTTC. The encoded protein is CASSPVAGDFYEQYF.

This clone was counted a single time. V gene TRBV5-1 combines with J gene TRBJ2-1; D unresolved. In germline, CDR1 is SGHRS, CDR2 YFSETQ. Between the trimmed V and J ends, which lost 4 bases and 5 bases, there was a span of 10 bases. There are 13 residues in the CDR3. CDR3 residues: CASSMTLNNEQFF. The CDR3 region has the DNA TGCGCCAGCAGCATGACATTAAACAATGAGCAGTTCTTC. Variable domain in full (rest from reference TRBV5-1 and TRBJ2-1): KAGVTQTPRYLIKTRGQQVTLSCSPISGHRSVSWYQQTPGQGLQFLFEYFSETQRNKGNFPGRFSGRQFSNSRSEMNVSTLELGDSALYLCASSMTLNNEQFFGPGTRLTVL.

This chain uses TRBV6-6 with TRBJ1-5, with a tentative D call TRBD1 (5 bases). Trimming stripped 4 bases from V and 1 base from J, with 14 bases between. This CDR3 spans 16 amino acids. The germline gives CDR1 MNHNY, CDR2 SVGAGI (reference sequence). CDR3 in amino acids: CASSSAGTASNQPQHF. CDR3 DNA: TGTGCCAGCAGTTCGGCGGGGACGGCCAGCAATCAGCCCCAGCATTTT.

The rearrangement joins TRBV7-2 to TRBJ1-6; D is undetermined. Germline CDR1 is SGHTA and CDR2 is FQGNSA. Trimming shortened V by 1 base and J by 5 bases, and 12 bases separated the two germline ends. CDR3 length equals 16 residues. CDR3 protein: CASSLGVTGNNSPLHF. CDR3 DNA sequence: TGTGCCAGCAGCTTAGGGGTTACGGGAAATAATTCACCCCTCCACTTT.

This clone was observed a few times. This chain joins TRBV6-6 and TRBJ2-7; possibly TRBD1 for D (6 bases). Per the germline V gene, CDR1 is MNHNY and CDR2 is SVGAGI (reference sequence). Trimming stripped 3 bases from V and 3 bases from J, with 12 bases between. The CDR3 contains 14 residues. In nucleotides, the CDR3 is TGTGCCAGCAGTTATAGTGGGGGACACTACGAGCAGTACTTC. This gives the protein CASSYSGGHYEQYF.

The chain joins TRBV2 to TRBJ2-7; tentatively, D is TRBD2 (6 bases). The CDR3 is made up of 13 amino acids. Germline CDR1 SNHLY, CDR2 FYNNEI. Trimming shortened V by 4 bases and J by 12 bases, and 19 bases separated the two germline ends. The CDR3, as DNA: TGTGCCAGCAGTGTGAGGCTAGCGTATATTTTGTACTTC. This translates into CASSVRLAYILYF.

The CDR3 nucleotides read TGTGCCTGGAGTGTAGGGGGTGGGGGCGCTGAAGCTTTCTTT. Its protein product is CAWSVGGGGAEAFF. The rearrangement joins TRBV30 to TRBJ1-1; maybe TRBD1 (6 bases). CDR1 GTSNPN and CDR2 SVGIG come from the germline V gene (reference sequence). CDR3 length: 14 residues. V was pared by 0 bases and J by 6 bases, with 14 bases between.